What follows is one T cell receptor (beta chain) and its context. Its antigen is unidentified. The study ran its PCR with 60 Vbeta and 13 Jbeta primers. Using immunoSEQ multiplex PCR, the repertoire was profiled, and TCRdb retains in-frame clones only, with some absent. The data contain fewer than 200,000 clones, about 76% of them singletons. The data were obtained in a study of cytomegalovirus exposure and HLA in healthy donors. Findings of the study overall: The study flagged about 150 TCR beta chains as cytomegalovirus-associated. No immune exposure information besides CMV serostatus was available.

The TCR originated in a female donor in good health and CMV-seronegative. Sequencing input: PBMCs.

The CDR3 loop reads CASSIGAHEQFF. CDR3 bases: TGTGCCAGTAGTATAGGGGCACATGAGCAGTTCTTC. The V gene is TRBV19, the J gene TRBJ2-1; D call uncertain. CDR3 length: 12 amino acids. With 1 base removed from V and 8 bases from J, the gap between germline ends came to 6 bases. In germline, CDR1 is LNHDA, CDR2 SQIVND (reference sequence).